A single sample gave rise to the 6 T cell receptor beta chains below, sequenced in a study of Ad26.COV2.S vaccination and SARS-CoV-2 variants. TCRdb's copy holds only in-frame clones and misses some; the assay was immunoSEQ multiplex PCR. The repertoire holds roughly 320,000 clones, around 90% seen once, with roughly 3.2% in the top ten. Treatment described: around 19 received Ad26.COV2.S at low or high dose, single or two shots; about 5 received placebo; per-sample allocation not given. The study sampled participants on day 63 after the first vaccine or placebo injection. The sample here was peripheral blood, taken in a trial of Ad26.COV2.S vaccine versus placebo. The receptors were gathered from a person aged 18-65 years who received the Ad26.COV2.S COVID-19 vaccine or a placebo.

The V gene is TRBV25-1, the J gene TRBJ1-2; D remains ambiguous. Germline lookup yields CDR1 MGHDK and CDR2 SYGVNS. V was cut by 0 bases and J by 8 bases, with 16 bases left in between. The CDR3 is 15 residues long. This CDR3 reads CASSEYGGARSGYTF. The CDR3 region has the DNA TGTGCCAGCAGTGAATACGGAGGAGCCCGGTCGGGCTACACCTTC.

J is TRBJ2-1 and V is TRBV7-2, with 11 bases lining up with TRBD2. V lost 2 bases to trimming and J lost 4 bases; unmatched junction nucleotides: 4. Looked up from germline, CDR1 is SGHTA and CDR2 is FQGNSA. This CDR3 region has 16 residues. The DNA of the CDR3 is TGTGCCAGCAGCTTAACAGGACTAGCGGGTTACAATGAGCAGTTCTTC. Residues: CASSLTGLAGYNEQFF.

V and J are TRBV5-1 and TRBJ1-1, with D possibly being TRBD1 (5 bases). This CDR3 is 14 amino acids long. V lost 4 bases and J 10 bases, leaving 20 bases between the germline ends. CDR1 and CDR2 from the germline V gene are SGHRS and YFSETQ. The chain's CDR3 is CASSGLSGGEGAFF. CDR3 in DNA: TGCGCCAGCAGCGGATTATCCGGGGGGGAAGGAGCTTTCTTT.

The chain employs TRBV6-6 and TRBJ2-3, with D possibly TRBD2 on 6 matching bases. Germline CDR1 and CDR2: MNHNY and SVGAGI (reference sequence). V shed 2 bases and J shed 2 bases, with 8 bases lying between them. The CDR3 is 14 residues long. The CDR3, as DNA: TGTGCCAGCAGTTACCTAGCGAACACAGATACGCAGTATTTT. Translated, it gives CASSYLANTDTQYF.

This rearrangement joins TRBV30 to TRBJ2-1, with TRBD2 matching over 10 bases. V gave up 8 bases and J gave up 8 bases; unmatched junction bases: 9. CDR3 length: 13 residues. The V gene's germline CDR1 is GTSNPN and CDR2 SVGIG (reference sequence). The CDR3 reads CALDSGGAYEQFF. The CDR3 DNA sequence: TGTGCCCTAGACAGCGGGGGGGCCTATGAGCAGTTCTTC.

This chain links TRBV14 with TRBJ1-3; tentative D call: TRBD1 (6 bases). This CDR3 comprises 14 residues. V lost 4 bases to trimming and J lost 4 bases, with 11 bases between them. The germline V gene has CDR1 SGHDN and CDR2 FVKESK. The CDR3 region is CASSLRRGGNTIYF. CDR3 nucleotide sequence: TGTGCCAGCAGCCTCCGAAGGGGGGGAAACACCATATATTTT.